This TCR beta chain was identified in a study of blood T cells in healthy people across ages. In the case of this clonotype: Its target is not known.

Findings of the study overall: While age rose, TCR beta diversity per million T cells dropped in a roughly linear way.

The authors isolated at least 6 million PBMCs per sample. It was with a sample-barcoded 5' primer and a J-beta primer mix that a second PCR of about 6 to 11 cycles was run. A single record per CDR3 protein comes from TCRdb applying MiXCR to the 5' RACE reads. The data contain over a million distinct CDR3 sequences, 35% to 45% of them seen just once; the ten biggest clones take up just over 4%. The specimen sequenced was blood. This sequence originates from a woman aged 18-29 years in good health.

The CDR3 loop is CASSRTSTQYF. The CDR3 DNA follows: TGTGCCAGCAGCCGTACATCTACGCAGTATTTT. The chain recombines TRBV12-3 or TRBV12-4 with TRBJ2-3; D remains ambiguous. The CDR3 consists of 11 residues. The V and J ends lost 6 bases and 8 bases respectively, with 9 bases between them.